This record covers a single T cell receptor (beta chain). The target antigen is unknown. Germline V lookup: CDR1 SGDLS, CDR2 YYNGEE. Trimming left V 1 base short and J 6 bases short, with 16 bases between. The length of the CDR3 is 16 residues. The record originates from a study of PD-1 blockade in mismatch repair-deficient tumors. Whole-study context: All were previously treated, progressing patients with some twelve mismatch repair-deficient cancer types.

Study results and limitations: After pembrolizumab, tumor-resident clones rose rapidly, then generally contracted before radiologic responses.

Generated by immunoSEQ multiplex PCR, the TCRdb table keeps only in-frame clones and is missing some. The table records 130,000 or so clones, 85% to 90% of them present only once. The starting material was peripheral blood, obtained 44 weeks after starting pembrolizumab. The chain joins TRBV9 to TRBJ2-2, with D tentatively TRBD1 (6 bases). This clonotype was obtained from an adult with mismatch repair-deficient cancer. In DNA form, the CDR3 reads TGTGCCAGCAGCGTATTGATGCGTCAGGGGCCCGGGGAGCTGTTTTTT. Encoded protein: CASSVLMRQGPGELFF.